The TCR beta chain described here comes from a study of cytomegalovirus exposure and HLA in healthy donors. General study points: A later analysis linked a missense variant in DCLRE1C to the trimming of TCR beta V and J genes. HLA alleles were associated with 15,000 to 20,000 TCR beta sequences in a later analysis at 0.05 false discovery rate. Accounts indicate the classifier identified cytomegalovirus status with strong specificity and sensitivity. For most TCR beta V segments, an earlier analysis put the productive rate at about 87% or about 30% of the time.

With regard to this clone: Its cognate antigen is unknown.

Vbeta (60) and Jbeta (13) primers were used in the PCR. Some clones are missing from TCRdb's copy, which holds only in-frame ones; the method was immunoSEQ multiplex PCR. The sample lists some 180,000 clones; around 75% were seen once. The TCR was taken from a female donor in good health and CMV-seronegative. Material for sequencing was PBMCs.

The CDR3 DNA follows: TGCGCCAGCAGCTGGGGACTGACGAGCTCCTACAATGAGCAGTTCTTC. This translates into CASSWGLTSSYNEQFF. This sequence joins TRBV5-1 and TRBJ2-1; D possibly corresponds to TRBD2 (6 bases). The CDR3 has 16 residues. V lost 3 bases and J 0 bases, leaving 13 bases between the germline ends. Germline assignment: CDR1 SGHRS and CDR2 YFSETQ.